The 2 T cell receptor beta chains in this list originate from one sample, sequenced in a study of long-term antiretroviral therapy in people with HIV. It was version v3.0 of the immunoSEQ assay that was run at survey level. Here immunoSEQ multiplex PCR was the method, and the copy in TCRdb shows in-frame clones only, minus some. The repertoire holds roughly 28,000 clones, over 75% seen once, with approximately 8.5% in the top ten. This specimen consisted of unsorted PBMCs, obtained 1.5 years before starting antiretroviral therapy. These receptors came from a man between 18 and 35 years old with HIV.

The chain combines TRBV4-1 with TRBJ1-1; D gene uncertain. The V and J ends lost 0 bases and 3 bases respectively, with 8 bases between them. Per the germline V gene, CDR1 is MGHRA and CDR2 is YSYEKL. The CDR3 has 14 residues. CDR3 in DNA: TGCGCCAGCAGCCAAGATCTTAGCTACACTGAAGCTTTCTTT. This gives the protein CASSQDLSYTEAFF.

This chain connects TRBV9 to TRBJ2-7; D uncertain. The germline CDR1 and CDR2 sequences are SGDLS and YYNGEE. CDR3 length: 12 amino acids. V dropped 4 bases and J dropped 7 bases, with 12 bases sitting between them. This chain's CDR3 is CASSPNFREQYF. The CDR3 region has the DNA TGTGCCAGCAGCCCCAACTTTAGGGAGCAGTACTTC.